This TCR beta chain emerged from a study of response to subunit inactivated influenza vaccine. Overall study results and limits: There was a suggestion from the authors that each seasonal influenza vaccination recruits few new T cells.

This clonotype was detected ten times or more. Antigen: not known. The V end was cut by 6 bases, the J end by 2 bases, with 13 bases between. Per the germline V gene, CDR1 is DFQATT and CDR2 is SNEGSKA (reference sequence). CDR3 size: 13 residues. TCRdb re-analysed the RT-PCR reads in MiXCR, keeping a single row per CDR3 protein. There are 500,000 or so distinct CDR3 sequences in the sample; 9.5% to 12% occur only once, and 12% lies in the top ten. This chain uses TRBV20-1 with TRBJ1-1; D unclear. Sequenced material: PBMCs from blood, taken 45 days after vaccination. The origin of this receptor is a man aged 50 to 60 who received an inactivated influenza vaccine. The DNA of the CDR3 is TGCAGTGCCGATCAGTCTGCCAACACTGAAGCTTTCTTT. Its protein is CSADQSANTEAFF.